These 29 T cell receptor beta chains originate from one sample sequenced in a study of T cell repertoires in cytomegalovirus infection. These receptors are not linked to any known antigen. One entry per CDR3 protein results from TCRdb running MiXCR on the reads. The repertoire holds 340,000 or so distinct CDR3 sequences, around 25% seen once, with 13% in the top ten. Sequencing was performed on cultured PBMCs, taken from culture after CMV antigen stimulation. These receptors all stem from a human donor in good health (CMV status not recorded). Some clones in this sample may be carry-over from other donors' samples.

The V call is TRBV10-3, the J call TRBJ1-2, with 10 positions matching TRBD1. The CDR3 is 14 residues long. Germline CDR1 is ENHRY and CDR2 is SYGVKD. V gave up 3 bases and J gave up 7 bases; unmatched junction bases: 5. CDR3: CAISEGTGARGYTF. As DNA, the CDR3 is TGTGCCATCAGTGAAGGGACAGGGGCTCGTGGCTACACCTTC.

This clonotype showed up just a few times. V and J are TRBV28 and TRBJ2-7; 9 bases are shared with TRBD1. Germline CDR1 MDHEN, CDR2 SYDVKM. The J segment lost 7 bases and the V segment lost 8 bases, leaving 9 bases of the junction unmatched. This CDR3 spans 13 amino acids. CDR3 nucleotide sequence: TGTGCCAGCGAATACAGGGGGCAGGGAGAGCAGTACTTC. Amino acid sequence: CASEYRGQGEQYF.

The chain combines TRBV6-2 or TRBV6-3 with TRBJ1-1; D remains ambiguous. CDR3 length: 14 residues. V was clipped by 2 bases and J by 1 base, with 8 bases between them. Per the germline V gene, CDR1 is MNHEY and CDR2 is SVGEGT. The CDR3 DNA is TGTGCCAGCAGTTACGGGTCAAGGAACACTGAAGCTTTCTTT. Translating it yields CASSYGSRNTEAFF.

V and J are TRBV11-2 and TRBJ2-5; TRBD1 might be the D (6 bases). This CDR3 contains 16 residues. The V gene lost 5 bases and the J gene lost 5 bases, with 21 bases spanning the gap. Germline CDR1 and CDR2: SGHAT and FQNNGV. The CDR3 region is CASSQLSRQGWETQYF. The CDR3 DNA reads TGTGCCAGCAGCCAACTTTCCAGGCAGGGGTGGGAGACCCAGTACTTC.

The rearrangement links TRBV6-2 or TRBV6-3 to TRBJ2-3; a weak D match, TRBD2 (5 bases). From germline, CDR1 is MNHEY and CDR2 SVGEGT. V lost 10 bases, J lost 1 base, and 12 bases lay in between. This CDR3 region has 13 residues. The CDR3 DNA reads TGTGCCACCACTGACGGGGGCACAGATACGCAGTATTTT. Translated: CATTDGGTDTQYF.

This clonotype was counted between two and nine times. The CDR3 nucleotides read TGTGCCAGCAGCTTTACGGGGACAGGGAGGGAAGCTTTCTTT. Translated, it gives CASSFTGTGREAFF. The chain carries TRBV11-2 and TRBJ1-1; TRBD1 matches 9 bases. In germline, CDR1 is SGHAT, CDR2 FQNNGV. The CDR3 extends over 14 amino acids. After removal of 3 bases from V and 8 bases from J, the junction contained 7 bases not matched to a gene.

The V gene is TRBV4-2, the J gene TRBJ1-4, with 8 bases aligning to TRBD1. The germline gives CDR1 LGHNA, CDR2 YNFKEQ. V lost 8 bases to trimming and J lost 7 bases; unmatched junction nucleotides: 9. This CDR3 has 14 residues. CDR3 nucleotide sequence: TGTGCCAGCGGTGGACAGGGAAGGAGTGAAAAACTGTTTTTT. Its translation: CASGGQGRSEKLFF.

The genes are TRBV7-9 and TRBJ1-2, with 8 bases that match TRBD1. The CDR3 loop spans 15 amino acids. Trimming removed 1 base from V and 2 bases from J; junction bases left unmatched: 3. CDR1 and CDR2 (germline): SEHNR, FQNEAQ (reference sequence). The CDR3: CASSLGQGRNYGYTF. CDR3 DNA sequence: TGTGCCAGCAGCTTAGGACAGGGGAGAAACTATGGCTACACCTTC.

The table lists this clonotype with a few counts. As the CDR3 is not closed by the conserved phenylalanine or tryptophan, this likely results from a read error. The DNA is omitted, as the CDR3 cannot be located on it reliably, and the CDR3 follows TCRdb's listing. The chain links TRBV5-1 to TRBJ2-4; TRBD2, the D gene given by the table, was not confirmed from the DNA. The CDR3 is 9 residues long, counting both termini. Germline V CDR1 and CDR2: SGHRS, YFSETQ. The CDR3 region is CASRTSGPR.

This clonotype was counted only a few times. The rearrangement uses TRBV7-6 and TRBJ2-5, with 7 bases aligning to TRBD2. V was pared by 1 base and J by 5 bases, with 10 bases of the junction left unmatched. Germline CDR1 reads SGHVS; CDR2 reads FNYEAQ. The CDR3 runs 16 residues. CDR3 DNA: TGTGCCAGCAGCTTAGAGGGGCGGGGGTTCTGGGAGACCCAGTACTTC. Encoded protein: CASSLEGRGFWETQYF. The entire variable domain, with the rest obtained from reference TRBV7-6 and TRBJ2-5, is as follows: GAGVSQSPRYKVTKRGQDVALRCDPISGHVSLYWYRQALGQGPEFLTYFNYEAQQDKSGLPNDRFSAERPEGSISTLTIQRTEQRDSAMYRCASSLEGRGFWETQYFGPGTRLLVL.

A few counts support this clonotype. This rearrangement joins TRBV7-2 to TRBJ2-6; D not resolved. Trimming cost V 2 bases and J 1 base, with 6 bases left between them. Germline lookup yields CDR1 SGHTA and CDR2 FQGNSA. The CDR3 is 15 residues long. The CDR3 DNA follows: TGTGCCAGCAGCTTATGGCAATCTGGGGCCAACGTCCTGACTTTC. Translated: CASSLWQSGANVLTF.

The gene calls are TRBV6-5 and TRBJ1-2; the match to TRBD1 covers 11 bases. Germline-derived CDR1 and CDR2 are MNHEY and SVGAGI. The CDR3 is 15 amino acids. Unmatched junction bases numbered 5, after V lost 0 bases and J lost 8 bases. The CDR3 region is CASSYSGQGARGYTF. As DNA, the CDR3 is TGTGCCAGCAGTTACTCCGGACAGGGGGCGCGGGGCTACACCTTC.

The chain joins TRBV12-3 or TRBV12-4 to TRBJ1-2, with D possibly TRBD1 on 5 matching bases. The CDR3 loop spans 16 amino acids. With 5 bases removed from V and 5 bases from J, the gap between germline ends came to 21 bases. The CDR3, as DNA: TGTGCCAGCAGTAAAACTCGGGGACCCATATGGTATGGCTACACCTTC. Translated, it gives CASSKTRGPIWYGYTF.

The chain combines TRBV27 with TRBJ1-1; TRBD1 agrees at 7 bases. After removal of 2 bases from V and 5 bases from J, the junction contained 11 bases not matched to a gene. The length of the CDR3 is 16 residues. Germline CDR1 is MNHEY and CDR2 is SMNVEV (reference sequence). CDR3 protein: CASSLLGQGEETEAFF. In DNA, the CDR3 is TGTGCCAGCAGTTTACTCGGGCAGGGGGAGGAAACTGAAGCTTTCTTT.

This clonotype was seen ten or more times. The CDR3 bases are TGTGCCAGCAGTTACCTCAGGGGTGAGACCCAGTACTTC. Residues: CASSYLRGETQYF. This chain links TRBV6-5 with TRBJ2-5; weak D call: TRBD1 (6 bases). Trimming shortened V by 2 bases and J by 5 bases, and 9 bases separated the two germline ends. The CDR3 spans 13 residues. Germline V CDR1 and CDR2: MNHEY, SVGAGI.

This clonotype was seen ten or more times. This chain connects TRBV12-3 or TRBV12-4 to TRBJ1-2; no reliable D call. The CDR3 has 12 amino acids. The V end lost 5 bases, the J end lost 2 bases, and 6 bases lay between the germline ends. The CDR3 is CASSRGNYGYTF. The CDR3, as DNA: TGTGCCAGCAGTAGAGGAAACTATGGCTACACCTTC.

This clonotype was detected only a few times. This chain connects TRBV11-2 to TRBJ2-1, with TRBD2 identical over 9 bases. This CDR3 spans 14 amino acids. Unmatched junction bases numbered 4, after V lost 5 bases and J lost 5 bases. Germline lookup yields CDR1 SGHAT and CDR2 FQNNGV. The CDR3 coding sequence is TGTGCCAGCAGCCTCCAGCGGGGGGACAATGAGCAGTTCTTC. Amino acids: CASSLQRGDNEQFF.

A remark on this clonotype: Since a much larger clone is just one base distant, this may be a read error. The V and J genes are TRBV10-3 and TRBJ2-3; D is undetermined. The germline V gene encodes CDR1 ENHRY and CDR2 SYGVKD. The V end was cut by 10 bases, the J end by 3 bases, with 8 bases between. The CDR3 runs 11 residues. The CDR3 here is CATSPTDTQYF. The CDR3 nucleotides read TGTGCCACCAGCCCTACAGATACGCAGTATTTT.

This clonotype has just a few counts. The chain uses TRBV10-3 and TRBJ1-1, with D uncertain. The CDR3 is 13 amino acids. V was shortened by 4 bases and J by 2 bases, with 8 bases between the two germline ends. CDR1 ENHRY and CDR2 SYGVKD come from the germline V gene. The CDR3 sequence is CAISGISNTEAFF. CDR3 DNA: TGTGCCATCAGTGGGATCTCAAACACTGAAGCTTTCTTT.

V is TRBV20-1 and J is TRBJ1-1; possibly TRBD1 for D (5 bases). The V and J ends lost 2 bases and 4 bases respectively, with 14 bases between them. The CDR3 runs to 14 residues. Germline CDR1 is DFQATT and CDR2 is SNEGSKA (reference sequence). CDR3 coding DNA: TGCAGTGCTAGACGGGCAGGGCTGAGCACTGAAGCTTTCTTT. This codes for CSARRAGLSTEAFF.

This clonotype was recorded a few times. The chain uses TRBV5-1 and TRBJ1-6; D not resolved. The germline CDR1 and CDR2 sequences are SGHRS and YFSETQ. This CDR3 has 14 amino acids. Trimming took 3 bases from V and 6 from J, leaving 10 bases between them. The CDR3 region has the DNA TGCGCCAGCAGCTCATCGGACGGTAATTCACCCCTCCACTTT. Its translation is CASSSSDGNSPLHF.

This chain connects TRBV20-1 to TRBJ1-1; 9 positions match TRBD1. The CDR3 sequence is 15 residues long. Germline V gene data show CDR1 as DFQATT and CDR2 as SNEGSKA (reference sequence). V shed 3 bases and J 4 bases; nucleotides not matched to a gene: 9. The CDR3, as DNA: TGCAGTGCTAGGGGACAGGGTGCACTGGGCACTGAAGCTTTCTTT. Translation: CSARGQGALGTEAFF.

This clonotype has at least ten counts. The chain joins TRBV7-8 to TRBJ2-7; 10 nucleotides agree with TRBD1. CDR1 SGHVS and CDR2 FQNEAQ come from the germline V gene. The trim removed 5 bases at V and 6 bases at J, leaving 13 bases unmatched. The CDR3 loop spans 16 amino acids. The CDR3 DNA follows: TGTGCCAGCAGCCCAATACTCCGGGACAGGGGATCCGAGCAGTACTTC. Translating it yields CASSPILRDRGSEQYF.

The chain has TRBV7-6 and TRBJ2-1, with unresolved D. Germline assignment: CDR1 SGHVS and CDR2 FNYEAQ. This CDR3 region has 13 residues. Deletions cut 5 bases from V and 2 bases from J, with 7 bases between. The CDR3 protein is CASSPTTYNEQFF. The CDR3 nucleotides read TGTGCCAGCAGCCCTACTACCTACAATGAGCAGTTCTTC.

This clonotype was picked up many times. The rearrangement links TRBV11-2 to TRBJ2-1, with TRBD2 matching 7 bases. The junction had 3 bases not matched to a gene; V was cut back by 1 base and J by 3 bases. This CDR3 spans 15 amino acids. Germline V lookup: CDR1 SGHAT, CDR2 FQNNGV. DNA of the CDR3: TGTGCCAGCAGCTTAGCTCTAGCGGACTACAATGAGCAGTTCTTC. This encodes CASSLALADYNEQFF.

This clonotype was found a few times. The rearrangement uses TRBV6-5 and TRBJ2-1; D is possibly TRBD1 (6 bases). V was pared by 2 bases and J by 8 bases, with 16 bases between. This CDR3 region has 15 residues. Germline CDR1 is MNHEY and CDR2 is SVGAGI. This CDR3 is CASSYAAGEGHEQFF. The CDR3 nucleotides read TGTGCCAGCAGTTACGCGGCAGGGGAAGGGCATGAGCAGTTCTTC.

The CDR3 is CASSYRTGTEAFF. Here the CDR3 DNA reads TGTGCCAGCAGTTATCGGACAGGGACTGAAGCTTTCTTT. The chain uses TRBV6-2 or TRBV6-3 and TRBJ1-1, with 8 bases lining up with TRBD1. J was trimmed by 5 bases and V by 3 bases; bases with no gene match: 2. The germline V gene has CDR1 MNHEY and CDR2 SVGEGT. CDR3 length: 13 amino acids.

The chain uses TRBV27 and TRBJ1-6; D is undetermined. The CDR3 covers 15 residues. The germline CDR1 and CDR2 sequences are MNHEY and SMNVEV (reference sequence). Trimming took off 3 bases at V and 9 bases at J, with 15 bases between the two ends. In DNA form, the CDR3 reads TGTGCCAGCAGTTTCAGGACGACTAGGGTTTCACCCCTCCACTTT. Protein sequence: CASSFRTTRVSPLHF.

This clonotype was recorded a few times. The chain links TRBV28 to TRBJ2-1; 8 bases map to TRBD2. V gave up 5 bases and J gave up 7 bases; unmatched junction bases: 13. The CDR3 has 16 amino acids. Germline CDR1 reads MDHEN; CDR2 reads SYDVKM. The CDR3 DNA reads as TGTGCCAGCAGTACACCCCCGGGACTAGGTCTAAATGAGCAGTTCTTC. It encodes CASSTPPGLGLNEQFF. The full variable domain, in which reference TRBV28 and TRBJ2-1 provide the parts outside the CDR3, is DVKVTQSSRYLVKRTGEKVFLECVQDMDHENMFWYRQDPGLGLRLIYFSYDVKMKEKGDIPEGYSVSREKKERFSLILESASTNQTSMYLCASSTPPGLGLNEQFFGPGTRLTVL.